What follows is one T cell receptor (beta chain) and its context. No antigen is known for it. Following autologous stem cell transplantation, relapse occurred in every patient, and exposure to brentuximab vedotin varied. The patients, who had relapsed/refractory classical Hodgkin lymphoma, achieved best responses of complete response, partial response or progressive disease. This sample was included in a study of PD-1 blockade in classical Hodgkin lymphoma. Germline V CDR1 and CDR2: SEHNR, FQNEAQ (reference sequence). The germline V and J ends were trimmed by 4 bases and 7 bases, with 16 bases remaining between them. The CDR3 spans 15 residues. Study-wide points: Reported baseline diversity: healthy donors highest, relapsed/refractory patients lowest.

TCRdb's copy holds only in-frame clones and misses some; the assay was immunoSEQ multiplex PCR. The table shows 98,000 or so clones, with roughly 87% occurring only once. V gene TRBV7-9 combines with J gene TRBJ2-2, with D possibly matching TRBD1 (6 bases). The receptor comes from a human donor with classical Hodgkin lymphoma. This specimen consisted of peripheral blood mononuclear cells (PBMCs), obtained before the second cycle of nivolumab. CDR3: CASSSSDKGGGELFF. CDR3 DNA sequence: TGTGCCAGCAGCTCCTCGGATAAAGGGGGCGGGGAGCTGTTTTTT.